These 8 T cell receptor beta chains were sequenced from one sample in a study of T cells in pancreatic ductal adenocarcinoma (TCRdb year 2017). The protocol used for the library was the immunoSEQ multiplex PCR assay. TCRdb took this table from immuneACCESS and kept in-frame rearrangements with V and J called. Such tables lack part of the clones; where checked against another copy, unresolved V genes explain under half of the gap, and the rest is unexplained. For this sample the table gives about 100,000 clones, of which 90% to 95% were detected only once. 3.1% of the sample is held by the ten biggest clonotypes. The pancreatic ductal adenocarcinoma patients who were selected had gone through surgery without receiving any neoadjuvant therapy. The sample consisted of PBMCs. The receptor set was obtained from a human donor with pancreatic ductal adenocarcinoma.

The rearrangement uses TRBV4-1 and TRBJ1-3; D not resolved. In germline, CDR1 is MGHRA, CDR2 YSYEKL. This CDR3 region has 18 residues. Trimming stripped 4 bases from V and 0 bases from J, with 19 bases between. The CDR3 is CASSPDVAGYSSGNTIYF. DNA for the CDR3: TGCGCCAGCAGCCCCGACGTTGCAGGTTATAGCTCTGGAAACACCATATATTTT.

V gene TRBV25-1 combines with J gene TRBJ2-7; no reliable D call. In germline, CDR1 is MGHDK, CDR2 SYGVNS. The CDR3 runs to 12 residues. The V gene lost 6 bases and the J gene lost 4 bases, with 10 bases spanning the gap. The CDR3 here is CASSHTGYEQYF. CDR3 nucleotides: TGTGCCAGCAGCCACACCGGGTACGAGCAGTACTTC.

The chain employs TRBV2 and TRBJ2-5; 10 bases fit TRBD2. Trimming removed 2 bases from V and 1 base from J; junction bases left unmatched: 4. CDR3 length: 16 residues. Germline values: CDR1 SNHLY, CDR2 FYNNEI. For the CDR3, the DNA is TGTGCCAGCAGTGAACGCAGGACTAGCGGCCAAGAGACCCAGTACTTC. The encoded protein is CASSERRTSGQETQYF.

This clone occurred a few times. The chain carries TRBV7-6 and TRBJ2-5; TRBD2 matches 12 bases. V was pared by 5 bases and J by 5 bases, with 9 bases of the junction left unmatched. Germline lookup yields CDR1 SGHVS and CDR2 FNYEAQ. This CDR3 has 16 residues. CDR3 in DNA: TGTGCCAGCAGCGACTGGACTAGCGGGATGGGGGAGACCCAGTACTTC. It codes for CASSDWTSGMGETQYF.

The CDR3 region is CATTGTDTQYF. The CDR3 DNA is TGTGCCACAACGGGTACAGATACGCAGTATTTT. The rearrangement links TRBV10-3 to TRBJ2-3; D remains unclear. The CDR3 loop spans 11 amino acids. Between the trimmed V and J ends, which lost 10 bases and 3 bases, there was a span of 8 bases. From germline, CDR1 is ENHRY and CDR2 SYGVKD.

The chain couples TRBV28 to TRBJ1-2, with D hard to call. Trimming stripped 8 bases from V and 3 bases from J, with 16 bases between. Germline V gives CDR1 MDHEN, CDR2 SYDVKM. The CDR3 runs 14 residues. The chain's CDR3 is CASRWGVLDYGYTF. CDR3 DNA: TGTGCCAGCCGTTGGGGAGTACTGGACTATGGCTACACCTTC.

V usage is TRBV6-6 and J usage is TRBJ2-7, with D perhaps TRBD1 (5 bases). CDR1 and CDR2 from the germline V gene are MNHNY and SVGAGI (reference sequence). V was clipped by 5 bases and J by 1 base, with 6 bases between them. This CDR3 spans 12 amino acids. The chain's CDR3 is CASSQGSYEQYF. The CDR3 DNA reads TGTGCCAGCAGTCAGGGATCCTACGAGCAGTACTTC.

The V and J genes are TRBV29-1 and TRBJ2-5; 9 bases match TRBD1. Unmatched junction bases numbered 6, after V lost 1 base and J lost 6 bases. Germline V gene lookup returns CDR1 SQVTM and CDR2 ANQGSEA. The CDR3 length is 14 residues. The CDR3 bases are TGCAGCGTTGAAGCACAGGGGGCCGTACAGACCCAGTACTTC. Encoded protein: CSVEAQGAVQTQYF.